This T cell receptor (beta chain) was sequenced for a study of regulatory T cells in long-lasting Graves disease. Study-wide points: The study found lower TCR diversity in persistent Graves' patients than in newly diagnosed ones. Persistent disease preferred TRBV28, TRBJ1-2 and TRBJ2-5.

In this sample, this clonotype turned up a few times. The antigen remains undetermined. Documented time point: newly diagnosed GD, antithyroid drugs for less than 3 months. RNA isolated from PBMCs was used to make the TCR library. CDR1 is SGHRS, CDR2 YFSETQ, per germline. The length of the CDR3 is 16 residues. The V and J ends lost 0 bases and 6 bases respectively, with 19 bases between them. Through Arm-PCR of CDR3 regions and iRepertoire HTBI primers, TCR beta libraries were built. TCRdb re-derived calls from the multiplex PCR reads in MiXCR, one entry per CDR3 protein. The sample yields under 800,000 distinct CDR3 sequences, roughly 15% seen once. This sample was shared with a second study, whose subject was T cells in Graves' hyperthyroidism and ophthalmopathy. That investigation notes: Across 18 months, stable Graves' hyperthyroidism was marked by no progression to ophthalmopathy.

This sample comprised peripheral blood mononuclear cells (PBMCs), obtained at new diagnosis, from a patient treated with antithyroid drugs. The rearrangement joins TRBV5-1 to TRBJ2-7; D may be TRBD1 (6 bases). This sequence originates from a woman aged 25 to 39 with Graves disease. The CDR3 bases are TGCGCCAGCAGCTTGGAGCCGGGACATATAGGGTTCGAGCAGTACTTC. This gives the protein CASSLEPGHIGFEQYF.